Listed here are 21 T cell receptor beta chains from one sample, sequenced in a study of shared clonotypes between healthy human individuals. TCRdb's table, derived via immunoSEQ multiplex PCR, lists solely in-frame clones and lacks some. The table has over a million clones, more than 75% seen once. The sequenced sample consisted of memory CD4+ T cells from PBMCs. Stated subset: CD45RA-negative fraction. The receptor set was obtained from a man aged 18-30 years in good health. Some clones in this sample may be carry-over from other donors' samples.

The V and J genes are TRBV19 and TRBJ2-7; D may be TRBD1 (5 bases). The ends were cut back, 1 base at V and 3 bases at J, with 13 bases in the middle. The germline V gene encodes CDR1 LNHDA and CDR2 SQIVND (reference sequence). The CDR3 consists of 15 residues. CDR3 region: CASSIVTGSSYEQYF. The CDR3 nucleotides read TGTGCCAGTAGTATAGTAACAGGAAGTAGCTACGAGCAGTACTTC.

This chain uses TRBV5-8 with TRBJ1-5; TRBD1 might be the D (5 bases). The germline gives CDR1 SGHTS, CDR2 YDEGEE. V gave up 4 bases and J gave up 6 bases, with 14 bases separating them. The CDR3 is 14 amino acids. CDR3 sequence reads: CASSRGGVVQPQHF. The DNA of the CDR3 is TGTGCCAGCAGCCGGGGCGGGGTTGTTCAGCCCCAGCATTTT. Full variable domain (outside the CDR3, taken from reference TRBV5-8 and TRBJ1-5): EAGVTQSPTHLIKTRGQQATLRCSPISGHTSVYWYQQALGLGLQFLLWYDEGEERNRGNFPPRFSGRQFPNYSSELNVNALELEDSALYLCASSRGGVVQPQHFGDGTRLSIL.

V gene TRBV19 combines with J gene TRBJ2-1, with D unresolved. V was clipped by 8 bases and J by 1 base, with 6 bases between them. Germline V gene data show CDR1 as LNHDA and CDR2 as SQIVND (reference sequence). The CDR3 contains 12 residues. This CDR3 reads CASGDSYNEQFF. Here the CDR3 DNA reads TGTGCCAGTGGGGATTCCTACAATGAGCAGTTCTTC.

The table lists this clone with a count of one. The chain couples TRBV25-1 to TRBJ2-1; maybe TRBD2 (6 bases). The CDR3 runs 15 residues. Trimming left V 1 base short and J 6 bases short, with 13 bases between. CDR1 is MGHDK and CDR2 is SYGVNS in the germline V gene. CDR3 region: CASSESGRIGNEQFF. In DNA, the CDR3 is TGTGCCAGCAGTGAATCCGGGAGAATCGGCAATGAGCAGTTCTTC.

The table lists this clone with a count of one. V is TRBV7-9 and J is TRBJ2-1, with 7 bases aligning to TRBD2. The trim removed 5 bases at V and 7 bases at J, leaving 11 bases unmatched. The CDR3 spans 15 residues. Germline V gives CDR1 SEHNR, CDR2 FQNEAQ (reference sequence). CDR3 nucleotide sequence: TGTGCCAGCAGCCCCGCGCTAGGACTAGAGAATGAGCAGTTCTTC. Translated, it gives CASSPALGLENEQFF.

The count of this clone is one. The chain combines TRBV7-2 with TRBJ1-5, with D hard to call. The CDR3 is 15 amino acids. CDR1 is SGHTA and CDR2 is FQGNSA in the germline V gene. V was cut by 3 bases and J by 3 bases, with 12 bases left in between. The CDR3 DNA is TGTGCCAGCAGCTTGACGGTGAGGAACAATCAGCCCCAGCATTTT. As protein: CASSLTVRNNQPQHF.

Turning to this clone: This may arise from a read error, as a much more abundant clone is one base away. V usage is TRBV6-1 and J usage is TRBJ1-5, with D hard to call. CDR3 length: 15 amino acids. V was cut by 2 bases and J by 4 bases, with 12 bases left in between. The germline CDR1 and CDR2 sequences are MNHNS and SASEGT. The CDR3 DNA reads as TGTGCCAGCAGTGAATATGCAGCAGGTAATCAGCCCCAGCATTTT. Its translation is CASSEYAAGNQPQHF.

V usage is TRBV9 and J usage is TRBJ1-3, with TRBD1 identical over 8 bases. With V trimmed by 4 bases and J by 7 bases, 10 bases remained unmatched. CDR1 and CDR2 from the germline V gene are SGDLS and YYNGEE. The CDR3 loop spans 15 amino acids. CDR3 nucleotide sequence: TGTGCCAGCAGCCTTCTACAGGGGGGACGGAACACCATATATTTT. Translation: CASSLLQGGRNTIYF.

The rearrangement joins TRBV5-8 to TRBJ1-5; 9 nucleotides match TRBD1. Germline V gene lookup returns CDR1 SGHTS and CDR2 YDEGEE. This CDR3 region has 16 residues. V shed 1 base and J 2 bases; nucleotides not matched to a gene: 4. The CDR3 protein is CASSLNRDRGNQPQHF. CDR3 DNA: TGTGCCAGCAGCTTGAACCGGGACAGGGGCAATCAGCCCCAGCATTTT.

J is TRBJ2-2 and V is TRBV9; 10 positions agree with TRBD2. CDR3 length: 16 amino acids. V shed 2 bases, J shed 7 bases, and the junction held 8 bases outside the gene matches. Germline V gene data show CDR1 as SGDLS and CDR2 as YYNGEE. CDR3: CASSVTAGGPVGELFF. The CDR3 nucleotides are TGTGCCAGCAGCGTCACAGCGGGAGGGCCTGTCGGGGAGCTGTTTTTT.

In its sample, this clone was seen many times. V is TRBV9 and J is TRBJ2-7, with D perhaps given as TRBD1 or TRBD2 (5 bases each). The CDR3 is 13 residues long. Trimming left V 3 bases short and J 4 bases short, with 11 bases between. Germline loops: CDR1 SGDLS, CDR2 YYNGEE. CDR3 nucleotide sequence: TGTGCCAGCAGCGAAAGGGACCAGTACGAGCAGTACTTC. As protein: CASSERDQYEQYF.

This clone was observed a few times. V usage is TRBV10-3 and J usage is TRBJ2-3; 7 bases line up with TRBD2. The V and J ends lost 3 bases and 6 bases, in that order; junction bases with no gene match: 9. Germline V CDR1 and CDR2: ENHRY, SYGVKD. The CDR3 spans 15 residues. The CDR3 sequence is CAISDGLGGVDTQYF. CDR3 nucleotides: TGTGCCATCAGTGACGGACTAGGTGGGGTCGATACGCAGTATTTT.

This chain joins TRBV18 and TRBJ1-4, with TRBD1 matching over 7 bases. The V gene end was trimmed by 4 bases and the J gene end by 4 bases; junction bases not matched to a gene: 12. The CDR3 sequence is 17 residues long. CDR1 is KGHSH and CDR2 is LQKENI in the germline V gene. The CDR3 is CASSQVLGQTINEKLFF. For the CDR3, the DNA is TGTGCCAGCTCACAAGTATTGGGACAGACGATTAATGAAAAACTGTTTTTT. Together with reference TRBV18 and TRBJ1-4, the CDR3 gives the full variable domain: NAGVMQNPRHLVRRRGQEARLRCSPMKGHSHVYWYRQLPEEGLKFMVYLQKENIIDESGMPKERFSAEFPKEGPSILRIQQVVRGDSAAYFCASSQVLGQTINEKLFFGSGTQLSVL.

Here the CDR3 DNA reads TGCGCCAGCATGCGGGGGTGCGGGAGCGGAGAGACCCAGTACTTC. This sequence encodes CASMRGCGSGETQYF. V is TRBV10-1 and J is TRBJ2-5, with TRBD2 identical over 7 bases. V dropped 7 bases and J dropped 4; count of bases not matched to a gene: 12. The CDR3 has 15 amino acids. Germline CDR1 reads WNHNN; CDR2 reads SYGVQD (reference sequence).

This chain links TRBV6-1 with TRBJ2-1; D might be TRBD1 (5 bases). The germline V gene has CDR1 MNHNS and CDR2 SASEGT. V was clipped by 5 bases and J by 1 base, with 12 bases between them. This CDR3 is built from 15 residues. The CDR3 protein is CASSLQVGSYNEQFF. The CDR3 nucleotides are TGTGCCAGCAGTCTACAGGTCGGGTCCTACAATGAGCAGTTCTTC.

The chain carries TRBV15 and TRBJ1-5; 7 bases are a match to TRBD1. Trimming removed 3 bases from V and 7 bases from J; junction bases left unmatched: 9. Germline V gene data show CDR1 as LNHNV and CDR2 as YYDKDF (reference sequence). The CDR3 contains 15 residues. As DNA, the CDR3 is TGTGCCACCAGCAGGGGAGGGGACAGTGGCCAGCCCCAGCATTTT. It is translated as CATSRGGDSGQPQHF.

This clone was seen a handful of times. The CDR3 DNA is TGTGCCAGCAGCAGACAGGGGGGGGACAATCAGCCCCAGCATTTT. This gives the protein CASSRQGGDNQPQHF. This rearrangement joins TRBV6-5 to TRBJ1-5; 9 positions match TRBD1. V trimming: 6 bases; J trimming: 3 bases; junction bases outside the gene matches: 6. Germline-derived CDR1 and CDR2 are MNHEY and SVGAGI. The CDR3 spans 15 residues.

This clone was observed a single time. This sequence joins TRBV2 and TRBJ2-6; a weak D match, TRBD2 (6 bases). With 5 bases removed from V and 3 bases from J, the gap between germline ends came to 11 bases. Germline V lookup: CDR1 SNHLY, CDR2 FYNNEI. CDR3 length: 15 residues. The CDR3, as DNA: TGTGCCAGCAGTCCTCAGGGAGGTGGGGCCAACGTCCTGACTTTC. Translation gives CASSPQGGGANVLTF.

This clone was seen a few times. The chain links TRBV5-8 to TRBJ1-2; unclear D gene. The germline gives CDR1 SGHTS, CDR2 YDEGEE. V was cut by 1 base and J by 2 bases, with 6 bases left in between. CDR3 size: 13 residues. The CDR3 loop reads CASSLSGNYGYTF. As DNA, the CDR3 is TGTGCCAGCAGCTTGTCGGGGAACTATGGCTACACCTTC.

The CDR3 loop reads CASSPLRRLAGASYEQYF. In DNA, the CDR3 is TGTGCCAGCAGCCCACTTCGGAGGCTAGCGGGAGCCTCCTACGAGCAGTACTTC. The chain combines TRBV11-2 with TRBJ2-7; TRBD2 agrees at 10 bases. The CDR3 length is 18 residues. In germline, CDR1 is SGHAT, CDR2 FQNNGV. V lost 5 bases and J lost 0; bases outside the gene matches: 13. Combining the CDR3 with reference TRBV11-2 and TRBJ2-7 gives the whole variable domain EAGVAQSPRYKIIEKRQSVAFWCNPISGHATLYWYQQILGQGPKLLIQFQNNGVVDDSQLPKDRFSAERLKGVDSTLKIQPAKLEDSAVYLCASSPLRRLAGASYEQYFGPGTRLTVT.

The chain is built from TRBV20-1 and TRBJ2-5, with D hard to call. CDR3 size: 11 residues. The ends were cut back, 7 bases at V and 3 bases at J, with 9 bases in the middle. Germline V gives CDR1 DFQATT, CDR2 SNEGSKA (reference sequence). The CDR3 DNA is TGCAGTGGACTGGCGAAAGAGACCCAGTACTTC. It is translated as CSGLAKETQYF.